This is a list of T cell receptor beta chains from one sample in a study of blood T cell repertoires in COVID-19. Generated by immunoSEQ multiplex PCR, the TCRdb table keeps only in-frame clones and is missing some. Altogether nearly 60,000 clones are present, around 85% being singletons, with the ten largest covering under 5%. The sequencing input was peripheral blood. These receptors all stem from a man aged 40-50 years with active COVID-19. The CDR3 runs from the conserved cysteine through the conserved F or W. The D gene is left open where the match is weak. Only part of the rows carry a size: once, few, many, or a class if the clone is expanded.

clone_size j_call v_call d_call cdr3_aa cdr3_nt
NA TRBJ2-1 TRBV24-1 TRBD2 CATRAGAGNEQFF TGTGCCACCAGAGCGGGAGCAGGGAATGAGCAGTTCTTC
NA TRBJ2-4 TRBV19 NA CASSENRVYKNIQYF TGTGCCAGTAGTGAGAACAGGGTCTACAAAAACATTCAGTACTTC
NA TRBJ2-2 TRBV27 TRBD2 CASRLAANTGELFF TGTGCCAGCCGACTAGCGGCTAACACCGGGGAGCTGTTTTTT
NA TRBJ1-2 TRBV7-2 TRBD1 CASSPRTGGYGYTF TGTGCCAGCAGTCCGAGGACAGGGGGCTATGGCTACACCTTC
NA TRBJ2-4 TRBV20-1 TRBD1 CSAQTGGVQYF TGCAGTGCACAGACAGGGGGAGTTCAGTACTTC
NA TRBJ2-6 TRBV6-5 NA CASSLNSGANVLTF TGTGCCAGCAGCCTTAACTCTGGGGCCAACGTCCTGACTTTC
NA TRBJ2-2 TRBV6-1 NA CASSDGDGELFF TGTGCCAGCAGTGACGGGGACGGGGAGCTGTTTTTT
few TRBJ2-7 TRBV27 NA CASSSSYEQYF TGTGCCAGCAGCTCGTCCTACGAGCAGTACTTC
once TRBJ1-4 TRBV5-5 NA CASSPRAGVGEKLFF TGTGCCAGCAGCCCACGGGCAGGGGTGGGTGAAAAACTGTTTTTT
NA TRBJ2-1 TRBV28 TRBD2 CASNLSPGLGGEQFF TGTGCCAGCAACCTTTCTCCGGGACTAGGAGGCGAGCAGTTCTTC
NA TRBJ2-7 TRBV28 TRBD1 CASSFTGGPYEQYF TGTGCCAGCAGTTTTACAGGGGGCCCCTACGAGCAGTACTTC
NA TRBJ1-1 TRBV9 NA CASSDSMNGNTEAFF TGTGCCAGCAGCGACAGTATGAATGGGAACACTGAAGCTTTCTTT
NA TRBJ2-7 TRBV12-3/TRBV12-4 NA CASSPTRPNEQYF TGTGCCAGCAGCCCGACACGGCCAAACGAGCAGTACTTC
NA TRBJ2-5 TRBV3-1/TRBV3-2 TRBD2 CASSPSVGRGETQYF TGTGCCAGCAGCCCTTCTGTCGGGAGGGGGGAGACCCAGTACTTC
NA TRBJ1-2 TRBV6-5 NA CASRRVGGYGYTF TGTGCCAGCCGGAGGGTCGGAGGGTATGGCTACACCTTC
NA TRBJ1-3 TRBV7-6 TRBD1 CASSVMTGDRNTIYF TGTGCCAGCAGCGTCATGACAGGGGATCGAAACACCATATATTTT
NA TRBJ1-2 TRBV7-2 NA CASNPRWVPYGYTF TGTGCCAGCAACCCGCGGTGGGTCCCCTATGGCTACACCTTC
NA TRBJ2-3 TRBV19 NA CASRTGGDTQYF TGTGCCAGTAGGACTGGGGGGGATACGCAGTATTTT
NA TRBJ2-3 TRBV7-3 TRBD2 CASSLAGGSTDTQYF TGTGCCAGCAGCTTAGCGGGAGGCAGCACAGATACGCAGTATTTT
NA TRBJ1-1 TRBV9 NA CASSVSPSSARTEAFF TGTGCCAGCAGCGTAAGCCCATCTAGCGCGAGAACTGAAGCTTTCTTT
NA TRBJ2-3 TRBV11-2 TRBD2 CASSFDGRVSDTQYF TGTGCCAGCAGCTTCGACGGGAGGGTTTCAGATACGCAGTATTTT
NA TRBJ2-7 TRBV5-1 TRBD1 CASMVGTGEYEQYF TGCGCCAGCATGGTCGGGACAGGGGAATACGAGCAGTACTTC
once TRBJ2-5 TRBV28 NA CASSWAETQYF TGTGCCAGCAGTTGGGCAGAGACCCAGTACTTC
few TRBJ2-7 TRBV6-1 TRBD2 CASSEAVASGSTWREQYF TGTGCCAGCAGTGAAGCAGTGGCTAGCGGGAGTACTTGGAGAGAGCAGTACTTC
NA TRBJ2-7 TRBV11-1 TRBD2 CASSLISGLAFYEQYF TGTGCCAGCAGCTTAATCTCGGGACTAGCGTTCTACGAGCAGTACTTC
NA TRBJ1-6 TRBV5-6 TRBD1 CASSLSGGGPLHF TGTGCCAGCAGCTTGTCAGGGGGCGGACCCCTCCACTTT
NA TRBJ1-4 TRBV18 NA CASSRSTNEKLFF TGTGCCAGCTCACGTTCCACAAATGAAAAACTGTTTTTT
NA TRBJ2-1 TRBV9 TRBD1 CASSVVARGSDNEQFF TGTGCCAGCAGCGTAGTGGCCAGGGGGAGTGACAATGAGCAGTTCTTC
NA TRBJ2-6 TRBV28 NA CASSLITSGSGANVLTF TGTGCCAGCAGTTTAATCACCTCGGGCTCTGGGGCCAACGTCCTGACTTTC
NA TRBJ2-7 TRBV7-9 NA CASSYEDRPGEQYF TGTGCCAGCAGCTACGAAGACCGGCCCGGGGAGCAGTACTTC
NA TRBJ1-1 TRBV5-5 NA CASSLERTTEAFF TGTGCCAGCAGTTTAGAGCGTACCACTGAAGCTTTCTTT
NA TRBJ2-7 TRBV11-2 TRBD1 CASSRWGFAQGTYYEQYF TGTGCCAGCAGCCGCTGGGGGTTCGCACAGGGGACCTACTACGAGCAGTACTTC
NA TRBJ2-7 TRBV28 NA CASSLTPPSAEQYF TGTGCCAGCAGTCTCACGCCCCCGTCAGCGGAGCAGTACTTC
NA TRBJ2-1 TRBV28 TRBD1 CASSLALGQIYNEQFF TGTGCCAGCAGTTTAGCCTTGGGACAGATATACAATGAGCAGTTCTTC
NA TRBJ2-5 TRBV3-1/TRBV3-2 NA CASSQQYTGILETQYF TGTGCCAGCAGCCAGCAGTACACGGGGATATTAGAGACCCAGTACTTC
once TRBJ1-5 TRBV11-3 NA CAKSEQGNGNQPQHF TGTGCCAAGTCGGAACAGGGTAACGGCAATCAGCCCCAGCATTTT
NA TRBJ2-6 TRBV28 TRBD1 CASSDRGLSGANVLTF TGTGCCAGCTCTGACAGGGGGCTCTCTGGGGCCAACGTCCTGACTTTC
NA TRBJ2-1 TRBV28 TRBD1 CASRFPGQGVNEQFF TGTGCCAGCAGATTTCCGGGACAGGGGGTAAATGAGCAGTTCTTC